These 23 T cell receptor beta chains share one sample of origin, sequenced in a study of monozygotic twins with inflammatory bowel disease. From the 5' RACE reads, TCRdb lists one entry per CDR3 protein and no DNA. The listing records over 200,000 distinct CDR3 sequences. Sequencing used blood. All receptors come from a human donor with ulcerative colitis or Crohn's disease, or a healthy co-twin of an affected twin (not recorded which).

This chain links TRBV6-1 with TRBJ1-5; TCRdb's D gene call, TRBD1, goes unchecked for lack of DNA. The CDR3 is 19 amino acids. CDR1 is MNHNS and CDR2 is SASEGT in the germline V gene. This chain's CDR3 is CASSRLPGGATNSNQPQHF.

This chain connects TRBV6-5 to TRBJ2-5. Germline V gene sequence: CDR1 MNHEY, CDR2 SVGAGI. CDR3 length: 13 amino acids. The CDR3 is CASSYDKWETQYF.

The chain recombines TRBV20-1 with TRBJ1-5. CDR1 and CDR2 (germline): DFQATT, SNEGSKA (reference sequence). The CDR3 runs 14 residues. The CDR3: CSARGLNSNQPQHF.

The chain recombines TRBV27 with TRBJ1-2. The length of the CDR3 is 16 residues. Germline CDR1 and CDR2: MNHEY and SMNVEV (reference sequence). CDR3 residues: CASSTTWLSSNYGYTF.

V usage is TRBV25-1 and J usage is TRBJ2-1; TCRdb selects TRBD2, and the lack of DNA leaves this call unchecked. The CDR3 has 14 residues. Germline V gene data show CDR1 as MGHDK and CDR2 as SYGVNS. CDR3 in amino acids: CASSESVLANTQFF.

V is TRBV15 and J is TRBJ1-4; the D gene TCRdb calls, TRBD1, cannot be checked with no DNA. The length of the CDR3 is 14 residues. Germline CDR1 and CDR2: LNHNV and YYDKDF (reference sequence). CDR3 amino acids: CATLGRQGGEKLFF.

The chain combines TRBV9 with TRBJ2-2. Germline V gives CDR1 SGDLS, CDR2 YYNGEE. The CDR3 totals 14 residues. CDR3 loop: CASSGKPYTGELFF.

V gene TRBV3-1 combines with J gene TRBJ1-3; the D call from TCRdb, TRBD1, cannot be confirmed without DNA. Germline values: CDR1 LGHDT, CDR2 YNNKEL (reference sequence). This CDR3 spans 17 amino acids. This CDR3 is CASSQEVGPRAGNTIYF.

The CDR3 is CSARDEKKNIQYF. This chain links TRBV20-1 with TRBJ2-4. The CDR3 extends over 13 amino acids. Germline loops: CDR1 DFQATT, CDR2 SNEGSKA (reference sequence).

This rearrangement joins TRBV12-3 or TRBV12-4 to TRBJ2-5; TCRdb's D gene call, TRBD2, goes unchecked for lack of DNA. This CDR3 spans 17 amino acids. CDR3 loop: CASSFGSASPRGETQYF.

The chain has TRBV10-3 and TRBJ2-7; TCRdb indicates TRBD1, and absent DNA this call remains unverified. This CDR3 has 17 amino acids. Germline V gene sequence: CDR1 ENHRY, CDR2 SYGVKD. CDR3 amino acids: CAISSTGTGGPLLEQYF.

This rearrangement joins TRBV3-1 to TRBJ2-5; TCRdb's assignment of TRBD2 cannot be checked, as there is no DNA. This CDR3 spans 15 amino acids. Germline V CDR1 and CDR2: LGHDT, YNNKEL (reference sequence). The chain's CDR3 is CASSRNAGIQETQYF.

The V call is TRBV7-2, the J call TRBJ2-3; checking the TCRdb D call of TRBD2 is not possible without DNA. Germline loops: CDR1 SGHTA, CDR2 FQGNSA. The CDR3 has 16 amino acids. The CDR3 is CASSFTGGAGADTQYF.

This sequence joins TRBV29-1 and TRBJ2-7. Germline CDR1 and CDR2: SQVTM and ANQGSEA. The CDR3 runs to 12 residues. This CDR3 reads CSVIHDSYEQYF.

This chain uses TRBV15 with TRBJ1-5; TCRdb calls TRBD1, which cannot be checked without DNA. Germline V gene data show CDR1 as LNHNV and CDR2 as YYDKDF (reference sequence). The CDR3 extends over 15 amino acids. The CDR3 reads CATTPTGGLGQPQHF.

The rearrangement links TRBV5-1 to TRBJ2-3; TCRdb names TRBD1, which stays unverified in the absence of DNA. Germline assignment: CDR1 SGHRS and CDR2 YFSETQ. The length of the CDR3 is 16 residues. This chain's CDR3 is CASSPPRGGERDTQYF.

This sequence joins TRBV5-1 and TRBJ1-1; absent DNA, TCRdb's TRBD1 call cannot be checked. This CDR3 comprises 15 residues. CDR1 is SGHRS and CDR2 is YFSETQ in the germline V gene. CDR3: CASSLEGSMNTEAFF.

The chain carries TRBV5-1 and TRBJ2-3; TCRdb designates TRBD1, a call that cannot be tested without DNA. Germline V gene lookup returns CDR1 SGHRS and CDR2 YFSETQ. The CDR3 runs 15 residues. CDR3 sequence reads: CASSFRDPGTDTQYF.

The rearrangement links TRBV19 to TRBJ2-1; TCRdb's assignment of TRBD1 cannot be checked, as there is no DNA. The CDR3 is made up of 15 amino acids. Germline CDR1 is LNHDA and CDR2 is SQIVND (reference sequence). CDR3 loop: CASSMRGFQDNEQFF.

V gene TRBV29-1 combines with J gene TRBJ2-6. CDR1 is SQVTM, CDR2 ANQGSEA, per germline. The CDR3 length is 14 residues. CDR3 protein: CSVRDGSGANVLTF.

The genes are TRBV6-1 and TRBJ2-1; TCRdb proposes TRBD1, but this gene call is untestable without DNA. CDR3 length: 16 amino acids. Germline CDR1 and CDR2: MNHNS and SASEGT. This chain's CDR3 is CASSPGAGSPYNEQFF.

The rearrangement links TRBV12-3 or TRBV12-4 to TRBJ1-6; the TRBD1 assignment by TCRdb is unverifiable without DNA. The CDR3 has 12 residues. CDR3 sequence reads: CASSYPGLALHF.

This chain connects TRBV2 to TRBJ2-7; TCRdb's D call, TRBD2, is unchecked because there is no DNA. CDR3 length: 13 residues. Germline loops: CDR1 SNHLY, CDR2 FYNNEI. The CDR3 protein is CASSAVGRYEQYF.